These 23 T cell receptor beta chains were all obtained from the same sample, sequenced in a study of T cell changes during pregnancy in multiple sclerosis. TCRdb's copy holds only in-frame clones and misses some; the assay was immunoSEQ multiplex PCR. The data hold 85,000 to 100,000 clones, with approximately 92% observed a single time. This material consisted of peripheral blood, taken in the first trimester of pregnancy. The receptors shown here come from a female donor with multiple sclerosis, enrolled in a pregnancy study.

The chain employs TRBV25-1 and TRBJ2-1, with a tentative D call TRBD2 (6 bases). V was shortened by 7 bases and J by 9 bases, with 19 bases between the two germline ends. Germline loops: CDR1 MGHDK, CDR2 SYGVNS. The CDR3 length is 14 residues. This CDR3 reads CASNYAGSRAEQFF. CDR3 coding DNA: TGTGCCAGCAATTACGCGGGATCCCGCGCTGAGCAGTTCTTC. The whole variable domain, remainder taken from reference TRBV25-1 and TRBJ2-1, is EADIYQTPRYLVIGTGKKITLECSQTMGHDKMYWYQQDPGMELHLIHYSYGVNSTEKGDLSSESTVSRIRTEHFPLTLESARPSHTSQYLCASNYAGSRAEQFFGPGTRLTVL.

The genes are TRBV11-2 and TRBJ2-1; D is possibly TRBD2 (5 bases). The CDR3 sequence is 17 residues long. The V gene's germline CDR1 is SGHAT and CDR2 FQNNGV. Trimming pared 0 bases from V and 6 bases from J, leaving 18 bases between. The CDR3 DNA reads as TGTGCCAGCAGCTTAGATCTAGGGCTAGCCCCTACCAATGAGCAGTTCTTC. It codes for CASSLDLGLAPTNEQFF.

The CDR3 DNA sequence: TGTGCCAGCAGCCGAGAGCACAGGGGAGATCAGCCCCAGCATTTT. Encoded protein: CASSREHRGDQPQHF. The V gene is TRBV7-2, the J gene TRBJ1-5; 7 positions match TRBD1. With 5 bases clipped from V and 5 bases from J, the junction kept 9 bases outside the gene matches. Germline CDR1 and CDR2: SGHTA and FQGNSA. The CDR3 totals 15 residues.

The CDR3: CAWSAQGARTEAFF. The DNA of the CDR3 is TGTGCCTGGAGTGCTCAGGGGGCGCGCACTGAAGCTTTCTTT. The chain links TRBV30 to TRBJ1-1; 8 bases are shared with TRBD1. The CDR3 extends over 14 amino acids. V trimming: 1 base; J trimming: 4 bases; junction bases outside the gene matches: 5. Per germline, CDR1 GTSNPN and CDR2 SVGIG (reference sequence).

The chain links TRBV5-4 to TRBJ2-5, with D tentatively TRBD2 (6 bases). This CDR3 contains 14 residues. The V gene lost 3 bases and the J gene lost 3 bases, with 12 bases spanning the gap. The germline V gene has CDR1 SGHNT and CDR2 YYREEE (reference sequence). In nucleotides, the CDR3 is TGTGCCAGCAGCTGGAGGGCGCAAGAAGAGACCCAGTACTTC. It translates to CASSWRAQEETQYF.

The chain has TRBV7-3 and TRBJ2-1; 8 bases are shared with TRBD2. The CDR3 is made up of 14 amino acids. Per germline, CDR1 SGHTA and CDR2 FQGTGA. V was clipped by 5 bases and J by 6 bases; unmatched bases: 6. The CDR3 region is CASSTGLAPNEQFF. The CDR3 bases are TGTGCCAGCAGCACAGGACTAGCTCCCAATGAGCAGTTCTTC. The complete variable domain, with remaining parts taken from reference TRBV7-3 and TRBJ2-1, reads GAGVSQTPSNKVTEKGKYVELRCDPISGHTALYWYRQSLGQGPEFLIYFQGTGAADDSGLPNDRFFAVRPEGSVSTLKIQRTERGDSAVYLCASSTGLAPNEQFFGPGTRLTVL.

J is TRBJ1-3 and V is TRBV27; D perhaps matches TRBD1 (6 bases). CDR3 size: 16 residues. Trimming took 4 bases from V and 0 from J, leaving 13 bases between them. From germline, CDR1 is MNHEY and CDR2 SMNVEV (reference sequence). The CDR3 loop reads CASSSSGVVSGNTIYF. CDR3 nucleotide sequence: TGTGCCAGCAGTTCCTCAGGGGTTGTCTCTGGAAACACCATATATTTT.

This rearrangement joins TRBV2 to TRBJ2-7; D possibly corresponds to TRBD2 (6 bases). Germline V gives CDR1 SNHLY, CDR2 FYNNEI. V lost 4 bases and J lost 6, with 10 bases in between. This CDR3 is built from 12 residues. CDR3 sequence (DNA): TGTGCCAGCAGTGGGAGGGTTCGCGAGCAGTACTTC. This sequence encodes CASSGRVREQYF.

The chain couples TRBV5-1 to TRBJ2-1; D is unresolved. The CDR3 has 13 residues. The germline CDR1 and CDR2 sequences are SGHRS and YFSETQ. V was cut by 4 bases and J by 6 bases, with 11 bases left in between. The chain's CDR3 is CASSEAGGNEQFF. CDR3 bases: TGCGCCAGCAGCGAAGCAGGTGGCAATGAGCAGTTCTTC.

This clone was detected once. The J gene is TRBJ2-7, the V gene TRBV28; a weak D match, TRBD1 (5 bases). Germline CDR1 reads MDHEN; CDR2 reads SYDVKM. The CDR3 is 12 residues long. Trimming stripped 6 bases from V and 6 bases from J, with 12 bases between. CDR3 region: CASRERQTEQYF. In DNA, the CDR3 is TGTGCCAGCAGGGAAAGACAGACCGAGCAGTACTTC.

This clone occurred once. The chain is built from TRBV30 and TRBJ1-5; the D gene is possibly TRBD1 (6 bases). Trimming shortened V by 0 bases and J by 5 bases, and 14 bases separated the two germline ends. Germline CDR1 GTSNPN, CDR2 SVGIG (reference sequence). This CDR3 spans 15 amino acids. The CDR3 reads CAWSVRGGIYQPQHF. In nucleotides, the CDR3 is TGTGCCTGGAGTGTAAGGGGGGGCATCTATCAGCCCCAGCATTTT.

The DNA for the CDR3 is TGTGCCAGCAGCTCCGGGGGGGTGGGAATGCAGTACTTC. This encodes CASSSGGVGMQYF. The chain links TRBV11-2 to TRBJ2-7; 8 bases map to TRBD2. V lost 4 bases, J lost 9 bases, and 8 bases stayed unmatched. Per germline, CDR1 SGHAT and CDR2 FQNNGV. CDR3 length: 13 amino acids.

This chain uses TRBV28 with TRBJ1-2; 9 bases are a match to TRBD1. Germline CDR1 is MDHEN and CDR2 is SYDVKM. J was trimmed by 6 bases and V by 9 bases; bases with no gene match: 11. This CDR3 region has 14 residues. The CDR3 here is CASIYRGLSHGYTF. As DNA, the CDR3 is TGTGCCAGTATATACAGGGGGCTTAGCCATGGCTACACCTTC.

The chain is built from TRBV27 and TRBJ2-1, with D possibly TRBD2 on 5 matching bases. V was shortened by 6 bases and J by 0 bases, with 15 bases between the two germline ends. Germline CDR1 is MNHEY and CDR2 is SMNVEV (reference sequence). This CDR3 is built from 16 residues. The CDR3 DNA is TGTGCCAGCAGCCTAAGCTTGGGGAGCTCCTACAATGAGCAGTTCTTC. Its protein is CASSLSLGSSYNEQFF.

The V gene is TRBV18, the J gene TRBJ1-1; TRBD1 agrees at 7 bases. CDR3 length: 13 amino acids. The germline V gene encodes CDR1 KGHSH and CDR2 LQKENI. V gave up 5 bases and J gave up 6 bases; unmatched junction bases: 6. This CDR3 is CASSSDRASEAFF. The CDR3 region has the DNA TGTGCCAGCTCATCCGACAGGGCGTCTGAAGCTTTCTTT.

The rearrangement links TRBV28 to TRBJ1-5; tentative D call: TRBD1 (5 bases). The CDR3 loop spans 17 amino acids. In germline, CDR1 is MDHEN, CDR2 SYDVKM. The V and J ends lost 5 bases and 4 bases respectively, with 21 bases between them. The CDR3 here is CASSPKWPRGGNQPQHF. Here the CDR3 DNA reads TGTGCCAGCAGTCCAAAATGGCCTCGGGGGGGAAATCAGCCCCAGCATTTT.

The chain employs TRBV7-9 and TRBJ2-7; D remains unclear. CDR3 size: 14 residues. V dropped 4 bases and J dropped 0 bases, with 10 bases sitting between them. Germline V lookup: CDR1 SEHNR, CDR2 FQNEAQ (reference sequence). The CDR3 DNA follows: TGTGCCAGCAGCTCCCACCCGAGCTCCTACGAGCAGTACTTC. Its translation is CASSSHPSSYEQYF.

About this clone: Sequence at one end of the junction differs from germline and may be a read error. Other DNA variants within this sample encode the same CDR3. The J gene is TRBJ1-1, the V gene TRBV6-5, with 9 positions matching TRBD1. The germline CDR1 and CDR2 sequences are MNHEY and SVGAGI. The CDR3 loop spans 12 amino acids. The CDR3 DNA reads TGTGCCAGCAGAAGGACAGGGGCTGAGGCTTTCTTT. It yields the protein CASRRTGAEAFF.

The rearrangement uses TRBV5-1 and TRBJ2-3; possibly TRBD1 for D (5 bases). The CDR3 covers 14 residues. Germline CDR1 reads SGHRS; CDR2 reads YFSETQ. Trimming shortened V by 1 base and J by 5 bases, and 11 bases separated the two germline ends. The CDR3 loop reads CASSLRQGGDTQYF. CDR3 sequence (DNA): TGCGCCAGCAGCTTGCGGCAGGGCGGAGATACGCAGTATTTT.

The chain links TRBV19 to TRBJ2-1; 11 bases match TRBD2. In germline, CDR1 is LNHDA, CDR2 SQIVND (reference sequence). CDR3 length: 15 amino acids. After removal of 4 bases from V and 7 bases from J, the junction contained 6 bases not matched to a gene. For the CDR3, the DNA is TGTGCCAGTAGTACGACTAGCGGGGCCAAAAATGAGCAGTTCTTC. Amino acid sequence: CASSTTSGAKNEQFF.

The J gene is TRBJ2-7, the V gene TRBV7-9, with 11 bases identical to TRBD2. CDR3 size: 16 residues. Trimming cost V 5 bases and J 2 bases; bases outside gene matches: 8. Germline V gives CDR1 SEHNR, CDR2 FQNEAQ (reference sequence). The DNA for the CDR3 is TGTGCCAGCAGCCCCCCGGGACTAGCGGCTACCTACGAGCAGTACTTC. Its translation is CASSPPGLAATYEQYF.

This clone was recorded only once. V and J are TRBV4-1 and TRBJ1-2; tentatively, D is TRBD1 (5 bases). CDR1 and CDR2 from the germline V gene are MGHRA and YSYEKL. Between the trimmed V and J ends, which lost 0 bases and 5 bases, there was a span of 13 bases. The CDR3 runs to 15 residues. The CDR3 sequence: CASSQDEPGTYGYTF. CDR3 DNA: TGCGCCAGCAGCCAAGATGAACCAGGGACTTATGGCTACACCTTC.

The genes are TRBV5-6 and TRBJ1-1, with D possibly TRBD1 on 5 matching bases. V was trimmed by 3 bases and J by 1 base, leaving 7 bases between them. Germline-derived CDR1 and CDR2 are SGHDT and YYEEEE. The CDR3 extends over 13 amino acids. The CDR3 DNA follows: TGTGCCAGCAGCTCGACAGAGAACACTGAAGCTTTCTTT. It codes for CASSSTENTEAFF.